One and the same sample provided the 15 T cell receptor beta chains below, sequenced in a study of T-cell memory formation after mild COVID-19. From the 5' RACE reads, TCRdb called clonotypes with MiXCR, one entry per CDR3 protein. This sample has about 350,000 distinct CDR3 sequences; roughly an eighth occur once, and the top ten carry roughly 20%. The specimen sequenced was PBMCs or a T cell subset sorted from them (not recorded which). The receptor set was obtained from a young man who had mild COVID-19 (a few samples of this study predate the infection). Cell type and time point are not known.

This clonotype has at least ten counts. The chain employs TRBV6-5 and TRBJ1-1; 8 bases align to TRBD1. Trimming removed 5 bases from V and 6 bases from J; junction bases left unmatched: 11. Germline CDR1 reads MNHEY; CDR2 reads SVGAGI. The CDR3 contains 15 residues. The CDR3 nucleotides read TGTGCCAGCAGTGCACGACAGGGGAGGCTTTCTGAAGCTTTCTTT. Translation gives CASSARQGRLSEAFF.

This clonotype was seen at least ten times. CDR3 sequence reads: CASSTGTGYNEQFF. Written as DNA, the CDR3 is TGTGCCAGCAGTACCGGGACAGGCTACAATGAGCAGTTCTTC. The gene calls are TRBV12-3 or TRBV12-4 and TRBJ2-1; 8 bases fit TRBD1. The V gene end was trimmed by 5 bases and the J gene end by 3 bases; junction bases not matched to a gene: 3. This CDR3 region has 14 residues.

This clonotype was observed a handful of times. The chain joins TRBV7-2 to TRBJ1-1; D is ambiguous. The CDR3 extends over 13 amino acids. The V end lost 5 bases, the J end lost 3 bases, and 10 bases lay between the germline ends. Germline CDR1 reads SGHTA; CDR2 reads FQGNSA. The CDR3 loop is CASSLSRDTEAFF. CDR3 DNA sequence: TGTGCCAGCAGCCTCTCCCGCGACACTGAAGCTTTCTTT.

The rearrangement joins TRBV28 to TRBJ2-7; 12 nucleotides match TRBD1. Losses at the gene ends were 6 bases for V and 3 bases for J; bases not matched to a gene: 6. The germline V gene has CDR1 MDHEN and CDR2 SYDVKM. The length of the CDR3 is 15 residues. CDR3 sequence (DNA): TGTGCCAGCAGCTACGGGACAGGGGGCGGCTACGAGCAGTACGTC. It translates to CASSYGTGGGYEQYV.

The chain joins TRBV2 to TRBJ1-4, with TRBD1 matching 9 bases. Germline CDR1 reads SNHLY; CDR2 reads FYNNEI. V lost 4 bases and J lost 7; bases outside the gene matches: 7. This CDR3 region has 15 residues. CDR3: CASSAEGTGSEKLFF. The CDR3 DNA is TGTGCCAGCAGTGCTGAGGGGACAGGGAGTGAAAAACTGTTTTTT. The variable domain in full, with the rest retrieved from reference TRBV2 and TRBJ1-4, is EPEVTQTPSHQVTQMGQEVILRCVPISNHLYFYWYRQILGQKVEFLVSFYNNEISEKSEIFDDQFSVERPDGSNFTLKIRSTKLEDSAMYFCASSAEGTGSEKLFFGSGTQLSVL.

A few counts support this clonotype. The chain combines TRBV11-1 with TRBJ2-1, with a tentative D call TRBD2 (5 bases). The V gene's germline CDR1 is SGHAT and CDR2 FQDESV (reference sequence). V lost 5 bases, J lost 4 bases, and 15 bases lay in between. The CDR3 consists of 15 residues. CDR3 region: CASSHGGRIYNEQFF. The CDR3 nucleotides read TGTGCCAGCAGCCACGGCGGGCGGATTTACAATGAGCAGTTCTTC. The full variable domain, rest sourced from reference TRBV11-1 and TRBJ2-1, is EAEVAQSPRYKITEKSQAVAFWCDPISGHATLYWYRQILGQGPELLVQFQDESVVDDSQLPKDRFSAERLKGVDSTLKIQPAELGDSAMYLCASSHGGRIYNEQFFGPGTRLTVL.

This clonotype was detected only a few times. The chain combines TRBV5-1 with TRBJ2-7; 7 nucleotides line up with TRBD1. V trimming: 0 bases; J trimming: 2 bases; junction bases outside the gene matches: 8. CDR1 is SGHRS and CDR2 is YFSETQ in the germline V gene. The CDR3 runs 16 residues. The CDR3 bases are TGCGCCAGCAGCTTGGGTCCGGGACAGAAGGCCTACGAGCAGTACTTC. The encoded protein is CASSLGPGQKAYEQYF.

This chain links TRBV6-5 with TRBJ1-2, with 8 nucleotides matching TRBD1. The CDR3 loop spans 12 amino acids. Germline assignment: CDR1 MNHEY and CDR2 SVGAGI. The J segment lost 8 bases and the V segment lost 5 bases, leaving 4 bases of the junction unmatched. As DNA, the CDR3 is TGTGCCAGCAGTGCGACAGGGGTGGGCTACACCTTC. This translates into CASSATGVGYTF.

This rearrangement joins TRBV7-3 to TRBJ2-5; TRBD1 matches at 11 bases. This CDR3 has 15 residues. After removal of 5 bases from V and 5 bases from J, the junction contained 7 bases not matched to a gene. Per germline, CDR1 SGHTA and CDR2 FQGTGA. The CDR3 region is CASSLYGQGAETQYF. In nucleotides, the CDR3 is TGTGCCAGCAGCCTCTATGGACAGGGGGCGGAGACCCAGTACTTC.

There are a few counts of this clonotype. The CDR3 nucleotides read TGTGCCAGCAGGGACAGGTACTATGGCTACACCTTC. As protein: CASRDRYYGYTF. The chain carries TRBV9 and TRBJ1-2; TRBD1 matches 7 bases. The CDR3 has 12 residues. V dropped 5 bases and J dropped 3; count of bases not matched to a gene: 1. Per the germline V gene, CDR1 is SGDLS and CDR2 is YYNGEE.

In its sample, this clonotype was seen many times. CDR3 amino acids: CASSPLGWMNTQYF. In nucleotides, the CDR3 is TGTGCCAGCAGCCCGCTGGGATGGATGAATACGCAGTATTTT. The J gene is TRBJ2-3, the V gene TRBV7-3; D gene unclear. V was trimmed by 5 bases and J by 7 bases, leaving 16 bases between them. Looked up from germline, CDR1 is SGHTA and CDR2 is FQGTGA. This CDR3 region has 14 residues.

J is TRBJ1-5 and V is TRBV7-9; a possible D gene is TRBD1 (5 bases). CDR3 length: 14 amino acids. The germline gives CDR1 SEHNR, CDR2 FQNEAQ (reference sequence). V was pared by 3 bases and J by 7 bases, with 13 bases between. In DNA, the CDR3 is TGTGCCAGCAGCTTGACCGGGGCGAGCCAGCCCCAGCATTTT. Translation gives CASSLTGASQPQHF.

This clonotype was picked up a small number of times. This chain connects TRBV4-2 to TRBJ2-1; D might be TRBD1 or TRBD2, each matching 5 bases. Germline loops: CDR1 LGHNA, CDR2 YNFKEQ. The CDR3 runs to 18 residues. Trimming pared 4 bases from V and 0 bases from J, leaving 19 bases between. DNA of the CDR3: TGTGCCAGCAGCCGGAAGTGGGGGAAGACCCCCTCCTACAATGAGCAGTTCTTC. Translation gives CASSRKWGKTPSYNEQFF.

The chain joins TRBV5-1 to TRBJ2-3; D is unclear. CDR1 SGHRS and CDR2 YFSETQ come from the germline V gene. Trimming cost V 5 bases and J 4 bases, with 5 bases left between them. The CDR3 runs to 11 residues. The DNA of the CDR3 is TGCGCCAGCAGGCAAGCAGATACGCAGTATTTT. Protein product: CASRQADTQYF.

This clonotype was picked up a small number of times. The CDR3 here is CSVEEWAGAKDTQYF. The CDR3 coding sequence is TGCAGCGTTGAAGAATGGGCAGGGGCGAAAGATACGCAGTATTTT. This rearrangement joins TRBV29-1 to TRBJ2-3, with D possibly TRBD1 on 6 matching bases. Germline V gene lookup returns CDR1 SQVTM and CDR2 ANQGSEA. Trimming shortened V by 0 bases and J by 5 bases, and 15 bases separated the two germline ends. The CDR3 has 15 residues.